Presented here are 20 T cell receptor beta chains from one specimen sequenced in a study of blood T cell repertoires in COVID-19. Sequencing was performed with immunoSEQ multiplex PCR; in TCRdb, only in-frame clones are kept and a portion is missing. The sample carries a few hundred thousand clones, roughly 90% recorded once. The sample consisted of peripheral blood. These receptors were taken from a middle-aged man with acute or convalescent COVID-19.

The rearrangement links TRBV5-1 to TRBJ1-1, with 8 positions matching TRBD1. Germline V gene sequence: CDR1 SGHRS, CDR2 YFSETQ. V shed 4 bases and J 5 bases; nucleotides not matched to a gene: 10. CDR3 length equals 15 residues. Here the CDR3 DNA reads TGCGCCAGCAGCCGAAATAAGGACAGGGTGACTGAAGCTTTCTTT. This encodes CASSRNKDRVTEAFF.

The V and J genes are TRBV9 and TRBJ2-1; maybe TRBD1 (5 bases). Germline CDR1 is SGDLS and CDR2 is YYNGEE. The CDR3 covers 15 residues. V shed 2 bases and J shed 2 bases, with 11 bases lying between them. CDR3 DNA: TGTGCCAGCAGCGTCCAGGGAAGCGCCTACAATGAGCAGTTCTTC. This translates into CASSVQGSAYNEQFF.

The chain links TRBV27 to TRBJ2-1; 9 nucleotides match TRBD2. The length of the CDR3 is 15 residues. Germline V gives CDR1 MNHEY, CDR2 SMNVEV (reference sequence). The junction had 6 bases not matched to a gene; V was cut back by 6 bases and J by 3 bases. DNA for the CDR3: TGTGCCAGCAGCTCTCTAGCGGGATTCTACAATGAGCAGTTCTTC. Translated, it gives CASSSLAGFYNEQFF.

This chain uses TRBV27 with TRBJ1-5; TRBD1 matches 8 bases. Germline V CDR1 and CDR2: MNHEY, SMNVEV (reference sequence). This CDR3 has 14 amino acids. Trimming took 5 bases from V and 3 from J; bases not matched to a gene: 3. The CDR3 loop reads CASSMDRVNQPQHF. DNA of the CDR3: TGTGCCAGCAGTATGGACAGGGTCAATCAGCCCCAGCATTTT.

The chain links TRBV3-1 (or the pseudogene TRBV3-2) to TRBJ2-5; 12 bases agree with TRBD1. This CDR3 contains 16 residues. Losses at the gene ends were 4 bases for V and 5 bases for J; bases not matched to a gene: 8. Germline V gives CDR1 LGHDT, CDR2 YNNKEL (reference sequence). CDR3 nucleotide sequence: TGTGCCAGCAGCCCACACGGGACAGGGGGCCTTGAGACCCAGTACTTC. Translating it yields CASSPHGTGGLETQYF.

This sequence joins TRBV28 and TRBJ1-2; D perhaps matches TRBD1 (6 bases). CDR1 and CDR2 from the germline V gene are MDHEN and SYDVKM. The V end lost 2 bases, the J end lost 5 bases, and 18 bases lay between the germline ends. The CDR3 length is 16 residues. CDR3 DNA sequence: TGTGCCAGCAGTTTACTTCGGGGGGCAGGCTTGTATGGCTACACCTTC. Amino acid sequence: CASSLLRGAGLYGYTF.

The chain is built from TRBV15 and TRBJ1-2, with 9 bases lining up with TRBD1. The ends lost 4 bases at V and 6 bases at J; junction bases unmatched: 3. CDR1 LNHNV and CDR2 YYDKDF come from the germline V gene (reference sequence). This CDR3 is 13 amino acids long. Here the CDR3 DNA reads TGTGCCACCAGCATCGACAGGGGGAATGGCTACACCTTC. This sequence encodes CATSIDRGNGYTF.

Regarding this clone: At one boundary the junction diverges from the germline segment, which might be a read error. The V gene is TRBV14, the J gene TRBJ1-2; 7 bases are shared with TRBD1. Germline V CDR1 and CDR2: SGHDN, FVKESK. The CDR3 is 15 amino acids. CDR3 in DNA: TGTGCCAGCAGCTCCTCCGGGACAGCGGGCTATGGCCACACCTTC. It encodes CASSSSGTAGYGHTF.

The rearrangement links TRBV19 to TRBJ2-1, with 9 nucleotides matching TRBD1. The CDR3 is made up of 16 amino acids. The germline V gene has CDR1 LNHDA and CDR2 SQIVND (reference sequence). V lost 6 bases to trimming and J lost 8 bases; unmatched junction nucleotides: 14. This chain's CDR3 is CASSEIPGQGLYEQFF. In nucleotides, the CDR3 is TGTGCCAGTAGCGAAATCCCGGGACAGGGTTTGTATGAGCAGTTCTTC.

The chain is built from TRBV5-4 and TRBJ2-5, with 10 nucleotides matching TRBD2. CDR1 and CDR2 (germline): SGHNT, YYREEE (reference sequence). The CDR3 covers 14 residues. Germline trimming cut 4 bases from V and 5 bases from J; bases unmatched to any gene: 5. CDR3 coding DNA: TGTGCCAGCAGCATAGCGGGGGGCCTCGAGACCCAGTACTTC. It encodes CASSIAGGLETQYF.

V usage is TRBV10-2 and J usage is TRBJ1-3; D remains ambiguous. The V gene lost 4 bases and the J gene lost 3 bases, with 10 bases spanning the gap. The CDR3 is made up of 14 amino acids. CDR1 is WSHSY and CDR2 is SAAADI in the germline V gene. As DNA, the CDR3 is TGCGCCAGCAGTGTCGGGTTAGTTGGAAACACCATATATTTT. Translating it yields CASSVGLVGNTIYF.

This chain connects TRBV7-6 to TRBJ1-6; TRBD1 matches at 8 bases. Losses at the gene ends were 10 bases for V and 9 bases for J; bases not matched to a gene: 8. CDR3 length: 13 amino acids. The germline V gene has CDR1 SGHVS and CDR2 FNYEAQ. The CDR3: CAIQGVSGSPLHF. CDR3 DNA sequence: TGTGCCATACAGGGGGTTAGCGGTTCACCCCTCCACTTT.

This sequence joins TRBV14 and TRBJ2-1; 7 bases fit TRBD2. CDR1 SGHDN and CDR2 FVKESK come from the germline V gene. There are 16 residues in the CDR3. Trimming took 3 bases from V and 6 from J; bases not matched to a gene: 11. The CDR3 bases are TGTGCCAGCAGCCATAACCCGGCGGGAGCCGGCAATGAGCAGTTCTTC. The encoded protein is CASSHNPAGAGNEQFF.

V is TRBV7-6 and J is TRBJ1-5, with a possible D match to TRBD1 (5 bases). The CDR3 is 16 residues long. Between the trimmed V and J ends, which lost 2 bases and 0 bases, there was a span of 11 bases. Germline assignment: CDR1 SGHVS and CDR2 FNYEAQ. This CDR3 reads CASSLRPGPSNQPQHF. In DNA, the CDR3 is TGTGCCAGCAGCTTAAGGCCAGGGCCTAGCAATCAGCCCCAGCATTTT.

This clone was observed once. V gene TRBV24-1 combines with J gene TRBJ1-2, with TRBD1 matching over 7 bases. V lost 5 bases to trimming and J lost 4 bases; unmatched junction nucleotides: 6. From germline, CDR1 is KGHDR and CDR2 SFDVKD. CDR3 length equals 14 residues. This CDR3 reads CATSASDRVYGYTF. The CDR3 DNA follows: TGTGCCACCAGTGCCAGTGACAGGGTCTATGGCTACACCTTC.

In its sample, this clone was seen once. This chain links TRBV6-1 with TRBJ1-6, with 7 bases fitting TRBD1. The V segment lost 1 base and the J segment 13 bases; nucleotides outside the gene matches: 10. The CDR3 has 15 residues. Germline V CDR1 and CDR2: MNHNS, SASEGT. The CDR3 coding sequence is TGTGCCAGCAGTGAAGAAGGGGGCGCGGTAGAGCCCCTCCACTTT. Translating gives CASSEEGGAVEPLHF.

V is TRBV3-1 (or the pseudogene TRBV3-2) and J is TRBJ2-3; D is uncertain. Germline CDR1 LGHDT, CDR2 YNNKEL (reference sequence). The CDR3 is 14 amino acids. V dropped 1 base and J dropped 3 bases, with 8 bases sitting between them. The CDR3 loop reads CASSQGSKTDTQYF. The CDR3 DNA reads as TGTGCCAGCAGCCAAGGTAGTAAAACAGATACGCAGTATTTT.

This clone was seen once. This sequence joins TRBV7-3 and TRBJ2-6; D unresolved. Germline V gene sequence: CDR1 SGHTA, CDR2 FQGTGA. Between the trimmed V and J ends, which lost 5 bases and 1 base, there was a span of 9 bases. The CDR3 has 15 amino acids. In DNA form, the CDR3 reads TGTGCCAGCAGCCAAACTCGGTCTGGGGCCAACGTCCTGACTTTC. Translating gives CASSQTRSGANVLTF.

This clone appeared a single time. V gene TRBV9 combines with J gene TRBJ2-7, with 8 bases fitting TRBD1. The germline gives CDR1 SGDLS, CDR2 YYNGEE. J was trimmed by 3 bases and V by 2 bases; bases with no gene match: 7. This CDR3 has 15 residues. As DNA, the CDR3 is TGTGCCAGCAGCGTGCATGGACAGGGAGACTACGAGCAGTACTTC. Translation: CASSVHGQGDYEQYF.

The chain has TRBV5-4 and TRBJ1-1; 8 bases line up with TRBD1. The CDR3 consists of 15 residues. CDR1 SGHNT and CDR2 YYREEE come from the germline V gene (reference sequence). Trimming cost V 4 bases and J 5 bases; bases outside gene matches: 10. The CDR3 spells CASSDTGQADTEAFF. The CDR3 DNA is TGTGCCAGCAGCGATACGGGACAGGCGGATACTGAAGCTTTCTTT.